This T cell receptor beta chain is from a study of cytomegalovirus exposure and HLA in healthy donors listed by TCRdb under 2017. Regarding the research as a whole: In an earlier analysis of 587 of the donors, about 270 Gb of sequence data and 120 million or so unique TCR beta sequences from about 179 million T cells were reported. Approximately 300 gigabases of sequencing data and roughly 90 million unique TCR sequences were included in an early release covering 550 to 650 HLA-typed donors. About five DR-DQ haplotypes were treated as single units for association and clustering because of strong linkage in the cohort. In a later genetic analysis, genome-wide SNP genotypes for about 55% of the 666 donors were used, and that subset was treated as a discovery cohort. Donor age, sex, ethnicity and CMV serostatus were compiled alongside the repertoire data. To study patterns of TCR occurrence, a later analysis re-analyzed previously published TCR beta repertoires from several hundred donors and added high-resolution HLA genotyping. HLA typing covered class I and class II loci at four-digit resolution. An earlier analysis of 587 of the donors used high-throughput TCR beta sequencing to judge whether each TCR beta V gene segment behaved as functional or pseudogenic. The genetic ancestry cluster associated with self-reported Caucasian donors included roughly four fifths of the roughly 400 genotyped donors. The study profiled the T cell repertoires of 500 to 800 subjects by immunosequencing and related them to cytomegalovirus serostatus. To predict cytomegalovirus infection status, the study brought together high-throughput TCR immunosequencing, statistical association of individual TCRs with disease status, and machine learning. The study aimed to test whether cataloging public T cell receptors could reveal signatures of past pathogen exposure. Besides the first cohort of 550 to 750 subjects, a separate validation cohort made up of 120 different subjects was used. The number of typed donors differed by locus: about 620-640 for A, B, C, DRB1 and DQB1; some 540 for DQA1; approximately 600 for DPA1; and around 490 for DPB1. Rather than drawing on any new phenotypic data, the later analysis identified candidate immune exposures from TCR beta sequences and the way those sequences occurred across donors. Among some 400 genotyped donors of the cohort, an average of approximately 230,000 unique TCR beta nucleotide sequences were sequenced per donor, 15% to 20% of them non-productive. Every repertoire in the discovery cohort had been generated on one and the same sequencing platform.

The cohort comprised around 700 healthy bone marrow donors. At the time of sampling, all cohort members were nominally healthy, though unrecorded immune exposures were likely present. The donor tested CMV seropositive and was one of the 289 seropositive cohort members. Every donor gave a peripheral blood sample, and the peripheral blood mononuclear cells from that sample were used for TCR beta sequencing. The Qiagen DNeasy Blood Extraction Kit was used to extract genomic DNA from the blood cell samples. From cysteine to phenylalanine, the CDR3 is 13 amino acids long. CDR3 DNA is the only sequence kept; it has 39 bases, read in frame from the first base. Cut back by 5 bases and 8 bases, the V and J ends lie 12 bases apart. CDR1 and CDR2 were assigned from the germline V gene as SNHLY and FYNNEI. Libraries were built with the immunoSEQ multiplex PCR assay. For the multiplex PCR, a mixture combining 60 forward primers for TCR Vbeta segments and 13 reverse primers for TCR Jbeta segments was used. Amplification of the CDR3 region of rearranged TCR beta genes was performed with a multiplex PCR assay on genomic DNA. Amplified TCR beta libraries were sequenced as 87-base-pair reads on the Illumina HiSeq System. As for the authors' bioinformatics: Across the roughly 670 repertoires, a later analysis counted 80 million or so unique TCR beta chains, 9 million to 14 million of which were shared by at least two donors. A nearest-neighbor algorithm error-corrected the raw reads and collapsed the reads into unique sequences, merging closely related sequences to remove PCR and sequencing errors. V, D and J gene segments were assigned by aligning CDR3 sequences to IMGT reference sequences. Each retained sequence needed at least a six-nucleotide match to both a V gene segment and a J gene segment. Rearrangements were called productive when the CDR3 lacked stop codons and stayed in frame with V and J; all others were non-productive. Following IMGT convention, CDR3 was defined as the stretch from the second conserved V-encoded cysteine to the conserved J-encoded phenylalanine. The earlier analysis of about 610 of the donors excluded sequences that lacked an unambiguous match to a single V gene segment. An earlier analysis of approximately 590 of the donors called V segments functional above 56.7% productive rearrangements and segregating when the between-donor standard deviation exceeded 5%. A statistical classification framework was developed to diagnose cytomegalovirus status using the catalog of TCR beta chain sequences. A later analysis assigned V and J genes by comparing TCR nucleotide sequences with IMGT/GENE-DB human TR gene sequences. Using the TCRdist pipeline, a later analysis assigned CDR3 sequences along with most-parsimonious VDJ recombination scenarios. In a later analysis, each TCR beta chain was defined by its CDR3 amino acid sequence together with its V-gene family, and reads lacking a unique V-gene family were excluded. As a way to deal with suspected cross-contamination and a sequencing artifact, a later analysis dropped 500 to 700 nucleotide sequences that were highly shared and had low generation probability. In a later analysis, a clonal expansion index was calculated for each public chain from normalized within-repertoire ranks of inferred template counts. In a later analysis, generation probabilities were computed with a VDJ recombination model fitted to out-of-frame rearrangements, and the resulting probabilities were checked against IGoR. In a later analysis, TCR-TCR, TCR-HLA and TCR-CMV co-occurrence was scored with hypergeometric tests, and a repertoire-size bias correction was applied to TCR pairs. False discovery rates were estimated in a later analysis by permuting HLA or CMV assignments 20 times. In a later analysis, co-occurring TCRs were grouped with DBSCAN, and TCRdist sequence similarity was added when clustering was performed within HLA-allele-positive subsets. Repertoires with fewer than 30,000 or more than 120,000 public chains, plus five repertoires with anomalous nucleotide sharing, were excluded from co-occurrence clustering. Here the immuneACCESS table is served through TCRdb, limited to in-frame sequences with V and J called. Missing clones are a known gap in these copies; in checked studies unresolved V genes cover under half, and the rest lacks a known reason. V and J calls and clone size come straight from that table; D and trimming were deduced from the DNA. The sample has 150,000 to 200,000 clones on record, roughly 88% of them singletons. Together, the top ten hold roughly 10% of the sample.

Here is what the overall study found, with its caveats: Specific HLA alleles were associated with 16,951 TCR beta sequences at a false discovery rate of 0.05 in a later analysis. In a later analysis, the rate of TCR association differed among HLA loci, with DRB1 alleles having the most associated TCRs and HLA-C alleles having the fewest. In a later analysis, HLA-associated TCR beta chains showed more clonal expansion and lower generation probabilities than non-associated chains that were equally common. Broadly in line with IMGT annotations, most TCR beta V segments showed up in productive rearrangements about 90% or about 30% of the time in an earlier analysis of several hundred of the donors. A later analysis reported that several top co-occurrence clusters appeared linked to parvovirus B19, influenza, CMV and Epstein-Barr virus. Some IMGT-functional V segments, including TRBV6-2 and TRBV6-3, could not be distinguished by the 87-base-pair reads and were therefore excluded. Compared with the roughly 670-donor mean, donors in an Asian-associated ancestry cluster had fewer N-insertions in productive TCRs, according to a later genetic analysis. In the study, approximately 150 TCR beta chains were listed as associated with cytomegalovirus. A cluster of highly shared sequence variants was judged likely to be a technical artifact of the sequencing pipeline. The earlier analysis of approximately 590 of the donors excluded some 15 rarely observed V segments, including chromosome 9 orphons, because counts were too low. When HLA alleles, especially DR and DQ, strongly co-occurred, TCR associations were difficult to assign to individual alleles. Most TCR sequences were seen in very few donors, while some public TCRs were found in many individuals. Immune exposure information for the cohort was limited to CMV serostatus. In this cohort, only TCR beta chains were sequenced, and detectable features were limited by the absence of alpha or paired-chain data. An association between a missense DCLRE1C variant and V-gene and J-gene trimming of TCR beta chains was found in a later genetic analysis and replicated in an independent cohort. Linkage disequilibrium might explain the correlated functional status among segregating V segments, but an unknown experimental factor could not be excluded. A further reported finding was that TCR beta sequences accurately predicted the HLA-A and HLA-B alleles for most subjects in the first cohort. Three of the identified cytomegalovirus-associated TCR beta chains were confirmed in vitro to be specific for cytomegalovirus antigens. The presence/absence analyses assumed that sequencing depth was roughly uniform across donors, and that assumption may not be true. According to a later analysis, most CMV-associated TCR beta chains appeared to be HLA-restricted, and the HLA associations seemed to be driven largely by CMV exposure. It was suggested by the authors that the approach could potentially be generalized to other disease states and immunological phenotypes. Because some donors lacked HLA typing at each locus, the association tests relied only on the typed subset. Cytomegalovirus status was reported to be diagnosed by the classifier with high specificity and sensitivity in both the original and validation cohorts.

The table lists this clone with a count of one. The antigen this receptor binds is unknown. The record has no base qualities; no much larger clone is one base away. The material sequenced was PBMCs. The chain is made from TRBV2 and TRBJ1-4; the D region possibly corresponds to TRBD1 (6 bases align). This receptor was obtained from a man aged 18 to 30 in good health and CMV-seropositive. The DNA reads TGTGCCAGCAGTTTAACAGGGCCGGAAAAACTGTTTTTT. This codes for CASSLTGPEKLFF.